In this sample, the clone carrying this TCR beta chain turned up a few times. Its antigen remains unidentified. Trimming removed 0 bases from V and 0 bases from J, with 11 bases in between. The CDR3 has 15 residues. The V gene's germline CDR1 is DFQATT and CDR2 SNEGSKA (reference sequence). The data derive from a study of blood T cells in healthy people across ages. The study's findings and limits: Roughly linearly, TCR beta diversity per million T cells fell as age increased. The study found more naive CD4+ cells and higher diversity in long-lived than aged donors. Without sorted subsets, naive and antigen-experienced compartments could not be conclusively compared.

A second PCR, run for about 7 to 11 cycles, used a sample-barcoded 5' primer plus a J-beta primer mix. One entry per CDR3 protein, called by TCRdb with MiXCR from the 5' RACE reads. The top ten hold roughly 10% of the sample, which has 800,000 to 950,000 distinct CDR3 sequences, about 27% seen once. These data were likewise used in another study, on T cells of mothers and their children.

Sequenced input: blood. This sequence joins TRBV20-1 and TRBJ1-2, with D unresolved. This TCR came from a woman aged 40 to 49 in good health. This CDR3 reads CSARDRGQTNYGYTF. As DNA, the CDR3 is TGCAGTGCTAGAGATCGAGGCCAGACTAACTATGGCTACACCTTC.